The sequence of this T cell receptor beta chain was determined in a study of T cell responses to AZD1222 COVID-19 vaccine (dated by TCRdb to about 2021). Turning to the overall study: A total of just over 230 trial participants underwent TCR sequencing, of whom about 210 had received two doses of AZD1222 and roughly 26 had received two doses of the MenACWY control vaccine. Trial participants were enrolled by age into subgroups of 18-55, 56-69 and 70-plus years, and roughly 150, 30 and 60 TCR-sequenced participants, respectively, were included in these subgroups.

The CDR3 regions of human TCRbeta chains were subjected to immunosequencing. In the source study's methods: Repertoire TCRs were checked for matches against a reference library of SARS-CoV-2-specific TCRs that had been generated using the MIRA antigen-specificity platform. Breadth was defined as the fraction of unique TCRs that were SARS-CoV-2-associated, and depth was defined as the fraction of total T cells that were SARS-CoV-2-associated. Using the MIRA data, each spike-specific TCR was mapped to the spike region that the TCR reacts to and placed in a CD4 or CD8 class. Log10-transformed breadth and depth values were compared by one-way ANOVA with Sidak's multiple comparisons tests. TCRdb provides this immuneACCESS table in a form limited to in-frame rearrangements. Some clones are lacking; in checked studies, under half of them reflect an unresolved V gene, and why the rest are absent is not known. The V and J calls and clone size were taken over from that table, and D and trimming were inferred from the DNA. The table of this sample itemizes about 140,000 clones. The ten largest clones add up to 2.2% of the sample.

General study outcomes and caveats: In the small 56-69-year group, the increase in depth fell short of significance, most likely because of low power. Because no day 14 peak-response samples were available, the repertoires could be characterized only after the peak T cell response. Reportedly, almost half of the unique spike-specific TCRs recognized epitopes lying outside the regions that are mutated in the B.1.351 and B.1.1.7 variants. Most participants were white British and females outnumbered males, and the authors suggested that clonal diversity may have been underestimated. Conclusions about previously exposed vaccinees are limited, since just six or seven AZD1222 recipients were seropositive for SARS-CoV-2 at baseline. After two AZD1222 doses, spike-specific TCR breadth and depth were significantly higher than at day 0 and than in MenACWY recipients. Vaccine-associated CD4 TCRs spanned the whole spike protein, with dominant responses in regions 160-218 and 743-854.

Regarding this clone: Its antigen has not been determined.

The CDR3 goes from the cysteine to the phenylalanine over 18 residues. Only the CDR3 DNA stays, 54 bases, in frame from base 1. Per the germline V gene, SGDLS is the CDR1 and YYNGEE is the CDR2. V ends up 1 base short and J 1 base short, with an unmatched junction base count of 7. The time point label here, explained by the study, means: baseline before first vaccination. Vaccinee samples came from UK trials COV001 and COV002, including a single-blind randomized controlled phase 2/3 trial of AZD1222 (ChAdOx1 nCoV-19) in healthy adults. Trial participant PBMC samples were collected at day 0 and day 28 after the second dose for TCRbeta chain sequencing.

This sequence uses TRBV9 and TRBJ2-2; 10 bases in the middle match TRBD1. This clonotype was sampled from an adult in good health. The sequenced material came from peripheral blood. This receptor has the CDR3 CASSVRDRGLVNTGELFF. The DNA sequence is as follows: TGTGCCAGCAGCGTACGGGACAGGGGCCTCGTGAACACCGGGGAGCTGTTTTTT.